The 15 T cell receptor beta chains listed next were all sequenced from one sample in a study of glioma-infiltrating T cells. Amplification of TCR alpha and beta CDR3 regions from RNA used iRepertoire nested multiplex PCR. TCRdb re-called the multiplex PCR reads with MiXCR, one entry per CDR3 protein. Of about 1,800 distinct CDR3 sequences listed, around 28% were seen once; the top ten hold about 35%. Sample: glioma tissue, nonneoplastic brain tissue, or PBMCs (not recorded which). The receptors shown here come from a human donor with low-grade glioma or glioblastoma, undergoing nonglioma brain surgery, or in good health (not recorded which).

By proportion, this clonotype is large. The rearrangement links TRBV19 to TRBJ1-1; possible D gene TRBD1, 5 bases. Germline V gene sequence: CDR1 LNHDA, CDR2 SQIVND (reference sequence). This CDR3 is 14 amino acids long. V lost 5 bases and J 6 bases, leaving 16 bases between the germline ends. For the CDR3, the DNA is TGTGCCAGTAGTCCCTCCGGGGCAGAGCCTGAAGCTTTCTTT. It encodes CASSPSGAEPEAFF.

This clonotype is deemed medium-sized. The V and J genes are TRBV20-1 and TRBJ1-1; D gene unclear. Germline CDR1 reads DFQATT; CDR2 reads SNEGSKA (reference sequence). CDR3 length: 14 residues. Trimming pared 0 bases from V and 3 bases from J, leaving 11 bases between. In nucleotides, the CDR3 is TGCAGTGCTAGAGATCCCGCCACGGACACTGAAGCTTTCTTT. It translates to CSARDPATDTEAFF.

The DNA of the CDR3 is TGTGCCAGCAGCCAAGATTTCCTAGCGGACGAGCAGTACTTC. Protein sequence: CASSQDFLADEQYF. This sequence joins TRBV3-1 and TRBJ2-7, with 7 bases lining up with TRBD2. V was pared by 0 bases and J by 5 bases, with 4 bases of the junction left unmatched. This CDR3 is 14 amino acids long. Germline CDR1 LGHDT, CDR2 YNNKEL (reference sequence).

By share of the sample, this clonotype is large. The genes are TRBV6-2 or TRBV6-3 and TRBJ2-1; TRBD1 agrees at 8 bases. The CDR3 length is 19 residues. Germline V CDR1 and CDR2: MNHEY, SVGEGT. V was clipped by 0 bases and J by 2 bases; unmatched bases: 12. The CDR3 reads CASSYSDGARTGPYNEQFF. For the CDR3, the DNA is TGTGCCAGCAGTTACTCGGACGGTGCTAGGACAGGGCCCTACAATGAGCAGTTCTTC.

The rearrangement joins TRBV29-1 to TRBJ2-7; D is ambiguous. The V and J ends lost 1 base and 4 bases respectively, with 14 bases between them. The CDR3 extends over 14 amino acids. The germline gives CDR1 SQVTM, CDR2 ANQGSEA. This chain's CDR3 is CSVEVGIAPYEQYF. The DNA of the CDR3 is TGCAGCGTTGAAGTCGGAATAGCACCATACGAGCAGTACTTC.

This clonotype is labeled as medium-sized. V usage is TRBV12-3 or TRBV12-4 and J usage is TRBJ2-3; D ambiguous. V lost 5 bases to trimming and J lost 0 bases, with 21 bases between them. The CDR3 runs 18 residues. The CDR3 sequence: CASSVLPTPNQSTDTQYF. The CDR3 nucleotides are TGTGCCAGCAGTGTCTTGCCTACCCCTAACCAAAGCACAGATACGCAGTATTTT.

This clonotype is judged large. The CDR3 is CASNRGGETQYF. CDR3 DNA sequence: TGCGCCAGCAACAGGGGAGGAGAGACCCAGTACTTC. The chain joins TRBV10-2 to TRBJ2-5, with D tentatively TRBD1 (7 bases). CDR1 is WSHSY, CDR2 SAAADI, per germline. This CDR3 spans 12 amino acids. The germline V and J ends were trimmed by 7 bases and 4 bases, with 10 bases remaining between them.

Remarks on this clonotype: It may be a read error: a sequence one base away is much more abundant. The chain employs TRBV7-9 and TRBJ2-7, with TRBD2 matching over 8 bases. Germline V gene data show CDR1 as SEHNR and CDR2 as FQNEAQ (reference sequence). The CDR3 runs 13 residues. The CDR3 spells CASTPGRGYEHYF. In nucleotides, the CDR3 is TGTGCCAGCACCCCCGGGAGGGGCTACGAGCACTACTTC. Full variable domain (outside the CDR3, taken from reference TRBV7-9 and TRBJ2-7): DTGVSQNPRHKITKRGQNVTFRCDPISEHNRLYWYRQTLGQGPEFLTYFQNEAQLEKSRLLSDRFSAERPKGSFSTLEIQRTEQGDSAMYLCASTPGRGYEHYFGPGTRLTVT.

J is TRBJ1-6 and V is TRBV4-3; 7 bases agree with TRBD1. V was pared by 4 bases and J by 7 bases, with 7 bases of the junction left unmatched. The length of the CDR3 is 15 residues. Germline values: CDR1 LGHNA, CDR2 YSLEER. As DNA, the CDR3 is TGCGCCAGCAGCCCGACCGGGACAGAGAATTCACCCCTCCACTTT. It translates to CASSPTGTENSPLHF.

This clonotype is categorized as medium-sized (0.01 to 0.1%). This chain uses TRBV29-1 with TRBJ1-5, with D possibly matching TRBD1 (6 bases). CDR1 and CDR2 (germline): SQVTM, ANQGSEA. The V and J ends lost 4 bases and 7 bases respectively, with 14 bases between them. There are 13 residues in the CDR3. Written as DNA, the CDR3 is TGCAGCGTTGGAGGGGGAAGAGCGCAGCCCCAGCATTTT. It is translated as CSVGGGRAQPQHF.

In its sample, this clonotype was seen a few times. The V gene is TRBV5-1, the J gene TRBJ1-1, with TRBD1 identical over 11 bases. Germline trimming cut 4 bases from V and 4 bases from J; bases unmatched to any gene: 6. From germline, CDR1 is SGHRS and CDR2 YFSETQ. This CDR3 spans 15 amino acids. In DNA, the CDR3 is TGCGCCAGCAGCCGGACAGGGGGCATGAGCACTGAAGCTTTCTTT. This codes for CASSRTGGMSTEAFF.

This clonotype was observed a few times. The junction does not match germline at one end; this may be a read error. This rearrangement joins TRBV7-2 to TRBJ2-7; 12 positions agree with TRBD2. In germline, CDR1 is SGHTA, CDR2 FQGNSA. CDR3 length: 20 amino acids. CDR3 sequence (DNA): TGTGCCAGCAGCGAGCAAACCGGGACTAGCGGGTTCACTGGATCCTACGGGCAGTACTTC. Its protein product is CASSEQTGTSGFTGSYGQYF.

Worth noting for this clonotype: A much larger clone differs by one base, so this may be a read error. This chain connects TRBV18 to TRBJ1-4; D is possibly TRBD1 (5 bases). In germline, CDR1 is KGHSH, CDR2 LQKENI. V was trimmed by 6 bases and J by 8 bases, leaving 16 bases between them. The CDR3 is made up of 14 amino acids. CDR3: CASSVTWGQEKLFF. For the CDR3, the DNA is TGTGCCAGCTCGGTGACATGGGGCCAAGAAAAACTGTTTTTT.

Concerning this clonotype itself: It may be a read error: a sequence one base away is much more abundant. The chain joins TRBV2 to TRBJ2-5; D is undetermined. The CDR3 has 11 residues. Trimming left V 6 bases short and J 5 bases short, with 7 bases between. The germline V gene has CDR1 SNHLY and CDR2 FYNNEI. The CDR3 coding sequence is TGTGCCAGCAGAGTGCCTGAGACCCAGTACTTC. Amino acid sequence: CASRVPETQYF.

In its sample, this clonotype is medium-sized. The V gene is TRBV20-1, the J gene TRBJ2-5; 10 nucleotides line up with TRBD2. CDR1 is DFQATT and CDR2 is SNEGSKA in the germline V gene (reference sequence). The length of the CDR3 is 15 residues. The V and J ends lost 1 base and 2 bases, in that order; junction bases with no gene match: 4. In DNA, the CDR3 is TGCAGTGCTAGAGTACTAGCGGGATTTCAAGAGACCCAGTACTTC. Translation gives CSARVLAGFQETQYF.